The present T cell receptor (beta chain) was sequenced within a study of OX40 agonist ivuxolimab in advanced cancers. Across the study: Two patients with cutaneous melanoma and one with hepatocellular carcinoma, three in total, showed partial responses.

Sequencing used immunoSEQ multiplex PCR; TCRdb keeps in-frame clones, though not all of them. The top ten clones hold around 0.61% of a sample with about 110,000 clones, 80% to 95% of them seen once. CDR1 and CDR2 from the germline V gene are LNHDA and SQIVND (reference sequence). Trimming pared 7 bases from V and 3 bases from J, leaving 18 bases between. The CDR3 totals 15 residues. The sequence was obtained from an adult with an advanced solid tumor such as melanoma, head and neck, liver or kidney cancer. The sample consisted of CD4+ or CD8+ T cells sorted from blood, taken in a trial of the OX40 agonist ivuxolimab. The chain joins TRBV19 to TRBJ1-1; D possibly corresponds to TRBD1 (6 bases). CDR3 nucleotide sequence: TGTGCCAGTACTGGGTGGGGGGCGATCGACACTGAAGCTTTCTTT. Translating it yields CASTGWGAIDTEAFF.